The 5 T cell receptor beta chains below were found in one sample sequenced in a study of neurological immune-mediated disorders. From the 5' RACE reads, TCRdb called clonotypes with MiXCR, one entry per CDR3 protein. The sample holds roughly 43,000 distinct CDR3 sequences; about 2% are singletons and the top ten take 2.2%. Sequences were obtained from PBMCs. The receptors shown here come from a woman aged 40-49 years with multiple sclerosis.

This clonotype came up many times. The V call is TRBV5-1, the J call TRBJ1-2, with D unresolved. The CDR3 has 15 amino acids. V dropped 0 bases and J dropped 7 bases, with 16 bases sitting between them. Germline-derived CDR1 and CDR2 are SGHRS and YFSETQ. This CDR3 reads CASSLEFFGSCGYTF. In nucleotides, the CDR3 is TGCGCCAGCAGCTTGGAGTTCTTCGGAAGTTGTGGCTACACCTTC.

This clonotype came up many times. The CDR3 loop reads CSAMGLASQETQYF. The CDR3 DNA sequence: TGCAGTGCTATGGGACTAGCATCCCAAGAGACCCAGTACTTC. This rearrangement joins TRBV20-1 to TRBJ2-5, with 9 bases fitting TRBD2. The CDR3 extends over 14 amino acids. Per the germline V gene, CDR1 is DFQATT and CDR2 is SNEGSKA (reference sequence). The J segment lost 1 base and the V segment lost 4 bases, leaving 4 bases of the junction unmatched.

This clonotype was observed many times. This rearrangement joins TRBV10-3 to TRBJ1-4; unclear D gene. V was clipped by 6 bases and J by 8 bases, with 13 bases between them. The CDR3 contains 13 residues. CDR1 and CDR2 (germline): ENHRY, SYGVKD. In DNA, the CDR3 is TGTGCCATCAGCTCTTTGGAGGGCGAAAAACTGTTTTTT. Translating gives CAISSLEGEKLFF.

This clonotype has at least ten counts. The V gene is TRBV5-1, the J gene TRBJ2-6; 7 bases align to TRBD1. With V trimmed by 3 bases and J by 3 bases, 6 bases remained unmatched. The CDR3 is 16 amino acids. Germline V gives CDR1 SGHRS, CDR2 YFSETQ. DNA of the CDR3: TGCGCCAGCAGCTGGCGACAGGGAAGTGGGGCCAACGTCCTGACTTTC. It codes for CASSWRQGSGANVLTF.

This clonotype has a count of ten or more. The J gene is TRBJ2-5, the V gene TRBV5-1; tentatively, D is TRBD1 or TRBD2 (5 bases each). Germline V gene lookup returns CDR1 SGHRS and CDR2 YFSETQ. This CDR3 spans 14 amino acids. Trimming shortened V by 4 bases and J by 5 bases, and 15 bases separated the two germline ends. The CDR3 sequence is CASSGGNQEETQYF. As DNA, the CDR3 is TGCGCCAGCAGCGGGGGAAACCAAGAGGAGACCCAGTACTTC.